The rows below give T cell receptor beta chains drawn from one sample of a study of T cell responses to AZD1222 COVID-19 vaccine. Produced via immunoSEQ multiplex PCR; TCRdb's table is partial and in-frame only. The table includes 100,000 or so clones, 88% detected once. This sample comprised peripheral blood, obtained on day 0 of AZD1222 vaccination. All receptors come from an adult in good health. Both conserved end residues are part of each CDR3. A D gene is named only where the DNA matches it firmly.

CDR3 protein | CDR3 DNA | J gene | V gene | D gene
CASSETGGAIREQYF | TGTGCCAGCAGTGAAACGGGGGGGGCCATTCGCGAGCAGTACTTC | TRBJ2-7 | TRBV2 | TRBD2
CASSVQGQGNEKLFF | TGTGCCAGCAGCGTCCAGGGTCAGGGGAATGAAAAACTGTTTTTT | TRBJ1-4 | TRBV9 | NA
CASSSPGGGIGQPQHF | TGTGCCAGCAGTTCCCCGGGTGGAGGGATCGGTCAGCCCCAGCATTTT | TRBJ1-5 | TRBV6-2/TRBV6-3 | NA
CASSLDPSQNTEAFF | TGTGCCAGCAGCTTAGATCCGAGTCAGAACACTGAAGCTTTCTTT | TRBJ1-1 | TRBV11-2 | NA
CSARRETQYF | TGCAGTGCTCGGCGGGAGACCCAGTACTTC | TRBJ2-5 | TRBV20-1 | NA
CASRVTANNEQFF | TGTGCCAGCAGGGTTACAGCGAACAATGAGCAGTTCTTC | TRBJ2-1 | TRBV12-3/TRBV12-4 | NA
CAISERERAEAFF | TGTGCCATCAGTGAACGGGAGCGAGCTGAAGCTTTCTTT | TRBJ1-1 | TRBV10-3 | NA
CATNLRYSNQPQHF | TGTGCCACCAACCTGCGCTATAGCAATCAGCCCCAGCATTTT | TRBJ1-5 | TRBV15 | NA
CATTPYTEAFF | TGTGCCACCACTCCTTACACTGAAGCTTTCTTT | TRBJ1-1 | TRBV12-3/TRBV12-4 | NA
CSASIRQGKYNEQFF | TGCAGTGCTAGTATAAGACAGGGAAAATACAATGAGCAGTTCTTC | TRBJ2-1 | TRBV20-1 | TRBD1
CASSPSLLPDGYTF | TGTGCCAGCAGCCCTTCCCTCCTACCTGACGGCTACACCTTC | TRBJ1-2 | TRBV7-9 | NA
CASSLGDYRTDTQYF | TGTGCCAGCAGCTTGGGGGACTATCGCACAGATACGCAGTATTTT | TRBJ2-3 | TRBV11-3 | TRBD2
CAKGGRNTEAFF | TGTGCAAAAGGGGGGCGGAACACTGAAGCTTTCTTT | TRBJ1-1 | TRBV2 | NA
CASSPHRGDEKLFF | TGTGCCAGCAGCCCTCATAGGGGGGATGAAAAACTGTTTTTT | TRBJ1-4 | TRBV11-2 | NA
CASSSDFGQHSYEQYF | TGTGCCAGTAGCTCCGACTTCGGGCAGCATTCCTACGAGCAGTACTTC | TRBJ2-7 | TRBV19 | NA
CSASVAFNQPQHF | TGCAGTGCTAGTGTCGCGTTCAATCAGCCCCAGCATTTT | TRBJ1-5 | TRBV20-1 | NA